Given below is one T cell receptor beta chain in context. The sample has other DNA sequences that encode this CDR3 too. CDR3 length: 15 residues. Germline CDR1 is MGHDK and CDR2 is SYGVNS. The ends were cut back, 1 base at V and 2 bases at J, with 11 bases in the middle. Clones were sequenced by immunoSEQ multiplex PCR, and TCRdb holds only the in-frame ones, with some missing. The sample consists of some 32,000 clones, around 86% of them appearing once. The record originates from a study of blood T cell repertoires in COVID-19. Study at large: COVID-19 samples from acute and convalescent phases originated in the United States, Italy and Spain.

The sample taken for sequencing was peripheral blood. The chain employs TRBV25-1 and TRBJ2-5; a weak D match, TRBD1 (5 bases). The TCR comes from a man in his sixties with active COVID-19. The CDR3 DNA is TGTGCCAGCAGTGAATTCGCCGACAGTCAAGAGACCCAGTACTTC. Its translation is CASSEFADSQETQYF.